This TCR beta chain was retrieved from a study of regulatory T cells in long-lasting Graves disease. Of note for this clonotype: What it binds is unknown.

V was pared by 4 bases and J by 5 bases, with 5 bases of the junction left unmatched. This CDR3 contains 14 residues. Germline CDR1 is ENHRY and CDR2 is SYGVKD. Study results and caveats: Lower TCR diversity was seen in persistent Graves' patients than in newly diagnosed ones.

Time point of the sample: newly diagnosed GD, antithyroid drugs for less than 3 months. Construction of the TCR library relied on RNA isolated from PBMCs. Building of the TCR beta libraries involved iRepertoire HTBI primers and Arm-PCR of CDR3 regions. TCRdb fed the multiplex PCR reads into MiXCR, producing one record per CDR3 protein. The table shows about 320,000 distinct CDR3 sequences, with 18% occurring only once. The sample was peripheral blood mononuclear cells (PBMCs), taken at new diagnosis, from a patient treated with antithyroid drugs. The TCR originated in a female donor with Graves disease. This chain uses TRBV10-3 with TRBJ2-7, with TRBD2 matching over 10 bases. Written as DNA, the CDR3 is TGTGCCATCAGTGGGACTAGCGGCAATCACGAGCAGTACTTC. It is translated as CAISGTSGNHEQYF.